Reported below is one TCR beta chain. Its cognate antigen is unknown. The assay ran at deep level. The data were produced by immunoSEQ multiplex PCR, yet TCRdb's version contains in-frame clones alone and is incomplete. The sample records 90,000 to 120,000 clones, roughly 70% being singletons. This sample was taken from a study of shared clonotypes between healthy human individuals. Broader study findings: Between a handful of donors, naive CD4 clonotypes were shared at a level of around 4.8%.

Input material: memory CD8+ T cells sorted from blood. Subset indicated: CD45RO+ cells pooled with CCR7-negative TemRA cells. This receptor was taken from a woman in her 30s in good health.

CDR3 sequence (DNA): TGTGCCAGCAGCCCCGCCAGGGGGTACTCGGACGAGCAGTACTTC. It encodes CASSPARGYSDEQYF. The chain joins TRBV4-2 to TRBJ2-7; 7 bases are shared with TRBD1. V shed 4 bases, J shed 5 bases, and the junction held 11 bases outside the gene matches. Germline assignment: CDR1 LGHNA and CDR2 YNFKEQ. The CDR3 consists of 15 residues.